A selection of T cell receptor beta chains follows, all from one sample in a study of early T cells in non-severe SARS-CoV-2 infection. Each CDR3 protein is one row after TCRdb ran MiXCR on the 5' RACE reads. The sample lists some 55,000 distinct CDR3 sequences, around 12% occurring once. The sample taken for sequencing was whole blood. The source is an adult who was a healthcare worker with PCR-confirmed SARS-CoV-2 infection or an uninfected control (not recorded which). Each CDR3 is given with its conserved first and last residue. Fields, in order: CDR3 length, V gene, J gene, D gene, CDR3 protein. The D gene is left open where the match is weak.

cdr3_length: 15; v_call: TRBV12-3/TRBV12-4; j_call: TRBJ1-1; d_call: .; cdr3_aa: CASTMKQVTNTEAFF
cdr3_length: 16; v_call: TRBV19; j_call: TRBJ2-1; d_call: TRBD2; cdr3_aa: CASSSPGLARFHEQFF
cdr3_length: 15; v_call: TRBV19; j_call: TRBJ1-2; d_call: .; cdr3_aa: CASSPRLGGNYGYTF
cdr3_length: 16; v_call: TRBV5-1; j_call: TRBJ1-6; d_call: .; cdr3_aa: CASSLEAGREGSPLHF
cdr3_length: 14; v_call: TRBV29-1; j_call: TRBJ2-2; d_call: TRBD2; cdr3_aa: CSVRRERSTGELFF
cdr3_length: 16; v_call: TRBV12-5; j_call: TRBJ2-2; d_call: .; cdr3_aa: CASGLAILGVPGELFF
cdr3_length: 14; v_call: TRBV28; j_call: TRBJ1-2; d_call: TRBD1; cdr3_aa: CASSLGGQNYGYTF
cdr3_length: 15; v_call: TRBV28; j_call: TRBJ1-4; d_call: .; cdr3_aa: CASSSSRELREKLFF
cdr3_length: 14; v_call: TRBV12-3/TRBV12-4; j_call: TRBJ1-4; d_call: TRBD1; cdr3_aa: CASSPGQFNEKLFF
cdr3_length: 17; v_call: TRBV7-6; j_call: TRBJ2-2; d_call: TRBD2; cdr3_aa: CASSPVPSGGSTGELFF
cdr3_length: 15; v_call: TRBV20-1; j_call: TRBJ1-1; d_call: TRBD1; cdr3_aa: CSARSGGQGGTEAFF
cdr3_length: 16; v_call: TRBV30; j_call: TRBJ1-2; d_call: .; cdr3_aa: CAWSPPARAPNYGYTF
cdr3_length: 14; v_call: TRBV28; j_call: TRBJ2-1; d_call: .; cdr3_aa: CASSVTSLYNEQFF
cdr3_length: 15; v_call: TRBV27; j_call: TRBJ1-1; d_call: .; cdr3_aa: CASRDSRRSFGRAFF
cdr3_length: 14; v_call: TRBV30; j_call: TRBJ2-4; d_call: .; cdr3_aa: CAWKGGAEKNIQYF
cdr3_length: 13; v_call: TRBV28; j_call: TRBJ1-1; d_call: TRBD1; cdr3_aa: CASSQAGQSGAFF
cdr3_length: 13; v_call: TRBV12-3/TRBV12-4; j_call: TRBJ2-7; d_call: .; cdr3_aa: CASSLVTSYEQYF
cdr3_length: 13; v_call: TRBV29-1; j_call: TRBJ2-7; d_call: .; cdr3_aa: CSAIIRGSYEQYF